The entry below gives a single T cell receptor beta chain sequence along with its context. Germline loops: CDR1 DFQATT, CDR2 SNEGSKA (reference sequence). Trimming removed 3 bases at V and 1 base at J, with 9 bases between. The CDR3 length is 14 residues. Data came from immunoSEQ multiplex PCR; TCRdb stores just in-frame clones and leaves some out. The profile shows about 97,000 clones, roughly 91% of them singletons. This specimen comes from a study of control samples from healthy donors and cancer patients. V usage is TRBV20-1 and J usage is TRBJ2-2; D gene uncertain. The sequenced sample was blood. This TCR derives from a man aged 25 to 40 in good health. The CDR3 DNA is TGCAGTGCTAGTGTGCAGCTGAACACCGGGGAGCTGTTTTTT. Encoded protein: CSASVQLNTGELFF.